Following are 3 T cell receptor beta chains from one sample sequenced in a study of shared clonotypes between healthy human individuals. CD45RO-negative CD8 cells positively selected for CCR7 made up the naive population, which excluded terminally differentiated effector memory CD45RA+ cells. The table came from immunoSEQ multiplex PCR; TCRdb's copy has only in-frame clones and leaves some out. Of about 2.2 million clones listed, 93% are singletons. Sequencing used naive CD8+ T cells from PBMCs. These receptors all stem from a man aged 18 to 29 in good health. Some clones in this sample may be carry-over from other donors' samples.

This chain uses TRBV2 with TRBJ2-7; D is undetermined. V lost 10 bases, J lost 3 bases, and 16 bases lay in between. CDR1 is SNHLY, CDR2 FYNNEI, per germline. This CDR3 has 13 amino acids. CDR3 sequence reads: CATTEGPGYEQYF. As DNA, the CDR3 is TGTGCCACAACAGAAGGACCGGGCTACGAGCAGTACTTC.

V usage is TRBV7-8 and J usage is TRBJ2-1; 7 bases match TRBD1. Germline loops: CDR1 SGHVS, CDR2 FQNEAQ. CDR3 length: 13 residues. The junction had 6 bases not matched to a gene; V was cut back by 5 bases and J by 8 bases. CDR3 region: CASSTRQGHEQFF. DNA of the CDR3: TGTGCCAGCAGCACGAGACAGGGTCATGAGCAGTTCTTC.

In DNA form, the CDR3 reads TGTGCCAGCAGCCCTGAGGGCTCTGGGGCCAACGTCCTGACTTTC. It translates to CASSPEGSGANVLTF. This chain links TRBV5-4 with TRBJ2-6, with D possibly matching TRBD2 (5 bases). Trimming shortened V by 4 bases and J by 0 bases, and 8 bases separated the two germline ends. The germline V gene encodes CDR1 SGHNT and CDR2 YYREEE (reference sequence). This CDR3 has 15 amino acids.